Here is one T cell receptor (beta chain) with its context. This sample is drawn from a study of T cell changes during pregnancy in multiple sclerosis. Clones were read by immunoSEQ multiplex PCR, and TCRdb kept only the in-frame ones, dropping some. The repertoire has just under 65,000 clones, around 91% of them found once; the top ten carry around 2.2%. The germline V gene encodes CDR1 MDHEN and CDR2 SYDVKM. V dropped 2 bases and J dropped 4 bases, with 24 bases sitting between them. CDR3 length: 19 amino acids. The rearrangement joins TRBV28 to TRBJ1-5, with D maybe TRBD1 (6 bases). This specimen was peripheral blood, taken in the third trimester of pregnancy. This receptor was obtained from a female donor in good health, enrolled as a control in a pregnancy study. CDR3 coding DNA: TGTGCCAGCAGTTTACCCCGCCGACAGGTTCGGGTGCCGAATCAGCCCCAGCATTTT. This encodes CASSLPRRQVRVPNQPQHF.